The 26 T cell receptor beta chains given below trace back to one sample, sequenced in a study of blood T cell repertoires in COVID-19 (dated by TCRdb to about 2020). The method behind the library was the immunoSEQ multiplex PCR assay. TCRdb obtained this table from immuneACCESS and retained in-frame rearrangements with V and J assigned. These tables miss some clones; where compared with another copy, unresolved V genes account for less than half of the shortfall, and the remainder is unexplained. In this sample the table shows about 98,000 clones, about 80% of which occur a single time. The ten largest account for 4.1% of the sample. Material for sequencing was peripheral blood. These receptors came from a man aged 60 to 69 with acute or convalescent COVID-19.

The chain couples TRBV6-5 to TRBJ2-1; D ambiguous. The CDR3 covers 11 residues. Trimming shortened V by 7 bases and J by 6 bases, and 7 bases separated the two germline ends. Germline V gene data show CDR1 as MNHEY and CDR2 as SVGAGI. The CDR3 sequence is CASTLSNEQFF. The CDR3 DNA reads TGTGCCAGCACCCTTTCCAATGAGCAGTTCTTC.

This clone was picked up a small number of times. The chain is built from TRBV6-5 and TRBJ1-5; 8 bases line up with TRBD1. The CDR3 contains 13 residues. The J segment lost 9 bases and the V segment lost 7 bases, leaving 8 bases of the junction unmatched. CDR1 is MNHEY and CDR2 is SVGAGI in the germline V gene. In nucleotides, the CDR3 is TGTGCCAGCATCGGACAGGGAGATAGGCCCCAGCATTTT. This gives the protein CASIGQGDRPQHF.

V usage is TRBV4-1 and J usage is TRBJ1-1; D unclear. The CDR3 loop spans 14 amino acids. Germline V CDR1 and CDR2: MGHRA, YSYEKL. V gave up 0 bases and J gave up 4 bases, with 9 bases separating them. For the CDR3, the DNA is TGCGCCAGCAGCCAAGAATTCGGGGTCACTGAAGCTTTCTTT. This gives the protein CASSQEFGVTEAFF.

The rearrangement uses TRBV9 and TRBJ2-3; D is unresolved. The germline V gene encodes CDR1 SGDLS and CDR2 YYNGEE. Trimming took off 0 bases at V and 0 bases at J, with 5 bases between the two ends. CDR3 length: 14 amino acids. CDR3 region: CASSVAGSTDTQYF. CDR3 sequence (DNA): TGTGCCAGCAGCGTAGCCGGGAGCACAGATACGCAGTATTTT.

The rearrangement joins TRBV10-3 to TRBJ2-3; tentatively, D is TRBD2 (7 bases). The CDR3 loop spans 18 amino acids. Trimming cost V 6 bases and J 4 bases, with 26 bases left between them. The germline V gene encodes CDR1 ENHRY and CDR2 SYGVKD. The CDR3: CAISPEGGGGASADTQYF. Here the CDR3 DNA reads TGTGCCATCAGCCCTGAGGGGGGGGGCGGTGCTTCGGCAGATACGCAGTATTTT.

The CDR3 loop is CASSLWGPQSGELFF. The CDR3 DNA reads TGTGCCAGCAGCTTGTGGGGCCCTCAGTCCGGGGAGCTGTTTTTT. The chain links TRBV5-4 to TRBJ2-2; possibly TRBD1 for D (5 bases). Trimming took off 1 base at V and 6 bases at J, with 13 bases between the two ends. The CDR3 is 15 amino acids. Germline CDR1 SGHNT, CDR2 YYREEE (reference sequence).

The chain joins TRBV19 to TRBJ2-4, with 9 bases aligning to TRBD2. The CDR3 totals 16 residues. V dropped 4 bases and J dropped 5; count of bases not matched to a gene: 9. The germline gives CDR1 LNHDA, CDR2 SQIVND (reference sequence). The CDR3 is CASSRRLGGGENIQYF. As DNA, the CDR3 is TGTGCCAGTAGTAGGAGACTAGGCGGGGGGGAAAACATTCAGTACTTC. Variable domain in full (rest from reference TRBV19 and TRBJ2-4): DGGITQSPKYLFRKEGQNVTLSCEQNLNHDAMYWYRQDPGQGLRLIYYSQIVNDFQKGDIAEGYSVSREKKESFPLTVTSAQKNPTAFYLCASSRRLGGGENIQYFGAGTRLSVL.

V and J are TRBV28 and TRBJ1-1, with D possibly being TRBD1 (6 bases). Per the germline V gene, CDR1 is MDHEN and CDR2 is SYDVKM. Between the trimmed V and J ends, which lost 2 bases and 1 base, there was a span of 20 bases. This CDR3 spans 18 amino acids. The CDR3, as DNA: TGTGCCAGCAGTTTACTTCCCCAGGGAAAGGGGGAGAACACTGAAGCTTTCTTT. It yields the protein CASSLLPQGKGENTEAFF.

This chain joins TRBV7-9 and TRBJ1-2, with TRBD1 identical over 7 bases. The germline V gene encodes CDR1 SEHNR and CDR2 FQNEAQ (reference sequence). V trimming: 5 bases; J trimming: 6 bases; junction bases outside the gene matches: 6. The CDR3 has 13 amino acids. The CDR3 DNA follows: TGTGCCAGCAGCCTCGGACAGGCCGATGGCTACACCTTC. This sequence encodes CASSLGQADGYTF.

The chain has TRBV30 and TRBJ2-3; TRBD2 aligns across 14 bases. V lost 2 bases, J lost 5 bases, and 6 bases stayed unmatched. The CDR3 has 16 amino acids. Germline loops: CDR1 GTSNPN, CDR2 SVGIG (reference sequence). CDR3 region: CAWSPGLAGAGDTQYF. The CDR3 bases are TGTGCCTGGAGTCCGGGACTAGCGGGAGCGGGAGATACGCAGTATTTT.

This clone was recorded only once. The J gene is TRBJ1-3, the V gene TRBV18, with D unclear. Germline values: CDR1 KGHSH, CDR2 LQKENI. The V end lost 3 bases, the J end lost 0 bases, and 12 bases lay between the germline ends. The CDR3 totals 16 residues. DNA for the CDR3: TGTGCCAGCTCACCCCTCGGCAGCGACTCTGGAAACACCATATATTTT. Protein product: CASSPLGSDSGNTIYF.

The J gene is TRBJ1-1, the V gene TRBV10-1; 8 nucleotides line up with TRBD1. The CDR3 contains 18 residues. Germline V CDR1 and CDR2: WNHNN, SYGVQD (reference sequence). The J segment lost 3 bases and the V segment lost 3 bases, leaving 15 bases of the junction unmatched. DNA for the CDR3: TGCGCCAGCAGTGACCCCCCTTGGACAGGGCGGCGTGACACTGAAGCTTTCTTT. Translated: CASSDPPWTGRRDTEAFF.

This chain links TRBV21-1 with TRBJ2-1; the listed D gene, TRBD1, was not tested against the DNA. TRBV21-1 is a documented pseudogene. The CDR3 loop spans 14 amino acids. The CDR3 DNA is TGTGCCAGCAGCTACCCCGACACAAACAATGAGCAGTTCTTC. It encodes CASSYPDTNNEQFF.

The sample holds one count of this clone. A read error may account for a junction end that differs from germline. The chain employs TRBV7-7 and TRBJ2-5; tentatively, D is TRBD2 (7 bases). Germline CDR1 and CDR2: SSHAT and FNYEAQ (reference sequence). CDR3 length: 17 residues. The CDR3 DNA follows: TGTGCTAGCAGCTTAGCGCAGCCGGGGGGCGGGCAAGAGACCCAGTACTTC. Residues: CASSLAQPGGGQETQYF.

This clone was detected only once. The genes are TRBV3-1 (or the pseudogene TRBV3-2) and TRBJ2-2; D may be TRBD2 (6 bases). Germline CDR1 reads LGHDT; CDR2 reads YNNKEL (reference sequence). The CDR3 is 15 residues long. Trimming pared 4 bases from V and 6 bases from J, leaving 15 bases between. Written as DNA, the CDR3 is TGTGCCAGCAGCCGAGTCGAGACTAGGCCCGGGGAGCTGTTTTTT. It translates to CASSRVETRPGELFF.

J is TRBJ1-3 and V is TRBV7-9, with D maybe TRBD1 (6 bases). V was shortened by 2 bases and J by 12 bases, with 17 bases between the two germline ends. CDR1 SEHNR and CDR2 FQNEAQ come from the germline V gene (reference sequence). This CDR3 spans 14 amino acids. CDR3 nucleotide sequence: TGTGCCAGCAGCTTACTGACAGGCGGAGCGGACATATATTTT. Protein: CASSLLTGGADIYF.

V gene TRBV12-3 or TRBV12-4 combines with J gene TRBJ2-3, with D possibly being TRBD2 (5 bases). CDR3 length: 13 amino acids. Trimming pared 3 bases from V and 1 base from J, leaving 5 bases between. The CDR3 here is CASSLRGTDTQYF. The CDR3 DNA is TGTGCCAGCAGTTTGAGGGGCACAGATACGCAGTATTTT.

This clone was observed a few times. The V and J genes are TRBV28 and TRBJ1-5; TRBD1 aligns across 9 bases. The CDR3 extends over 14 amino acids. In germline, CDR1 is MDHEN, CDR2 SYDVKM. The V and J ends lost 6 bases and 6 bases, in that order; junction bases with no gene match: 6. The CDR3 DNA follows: TGTGCCAGCAGACCGGGACAGGGTAGTCAGCCCCAGCATTTT. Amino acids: CASRPGQGSQPQHF. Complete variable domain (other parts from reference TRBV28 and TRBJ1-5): DVKVTQSSRYLVKRTGEKVFLECVQDMDHENMFWYRQDPGLGLRLIYFSYDVKMKEKGDIPEGYSVSREKKERFSLILESASTNQTSMYLCASRPGQGSQPQHFGDGTRLSIL.

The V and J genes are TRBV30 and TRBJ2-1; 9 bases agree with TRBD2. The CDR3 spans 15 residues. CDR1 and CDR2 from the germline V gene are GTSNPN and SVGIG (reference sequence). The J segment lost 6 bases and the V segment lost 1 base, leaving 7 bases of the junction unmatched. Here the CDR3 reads CAWSEGLANTNEQFF. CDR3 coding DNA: TGTGCCTGGAGTGAGGGACTAGCAAACACCAATGAGCAGTTCTTC.

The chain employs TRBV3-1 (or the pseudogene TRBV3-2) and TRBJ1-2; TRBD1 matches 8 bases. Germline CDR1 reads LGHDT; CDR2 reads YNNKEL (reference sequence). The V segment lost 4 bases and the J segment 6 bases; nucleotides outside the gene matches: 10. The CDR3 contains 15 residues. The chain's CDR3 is CASSRSDRATNGYTF. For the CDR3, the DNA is TGTGCCAGCAGCCGCTCGGACAGGGCTACGAATGGCTACACCTTC.

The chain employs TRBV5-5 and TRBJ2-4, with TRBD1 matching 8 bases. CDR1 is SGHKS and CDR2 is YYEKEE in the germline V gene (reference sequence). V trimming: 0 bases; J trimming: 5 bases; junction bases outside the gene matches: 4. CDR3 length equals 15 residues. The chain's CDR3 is CASSLGQGLQNIQYF. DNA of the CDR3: TGTGCCAGCAGCTTGGGACAGGGGCTACAAAACATTCAGTACTTC.

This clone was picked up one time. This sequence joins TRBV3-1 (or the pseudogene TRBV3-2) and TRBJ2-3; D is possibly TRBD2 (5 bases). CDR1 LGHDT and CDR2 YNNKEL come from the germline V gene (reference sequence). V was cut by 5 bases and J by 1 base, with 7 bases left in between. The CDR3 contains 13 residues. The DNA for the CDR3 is TGTGCCAGCAGCGGGCGGGGCACAGATACGCAGTATTTT. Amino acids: CASSGRGTDTQYF.

CDR3 in DNA: TGTGCCAGGGGAGCGGGAGATACCTACAATGAGCAGTTCTTC. Translating gives CARGAGDTYNEQFF. The chain combines TRBV7-6 with TRBJ2-1; 8 bases map to TRBD2. J gave up 2 bases and V 9 bases, and 6 bases lay outside the gene matches. CDR1 SGHVS and CDR2 FNYEAQ come from the germline V gene. This CDR3 is built from 14 residues. The whole variable domain, remainder taken from reference TRBV7-6 and TRBJ2-1, is GAGVSQSPRYKVTKRGQDVALRCDPISGHVSLYWYRQALGQGPEFLTYFNYEAQQDKSGLPNDRFSAERPEGSISTLTIQRTEQRDSAMYRCARGAGDTYNEQFFGPGTRLTVL.

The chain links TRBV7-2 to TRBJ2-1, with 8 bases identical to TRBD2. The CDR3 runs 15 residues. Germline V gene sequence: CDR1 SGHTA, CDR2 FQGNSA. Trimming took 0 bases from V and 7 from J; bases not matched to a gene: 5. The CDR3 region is CASSLAGIAGNEQFF. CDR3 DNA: TGTGCCAGCAGCTTAGCGGGGATAGCGGGAAATGAGCAGTTCTTC.

CDR3 nucleotides: TGTGCCAGCAGCTATGACAGGGTATATGGCTACACCTTC. This encodes CASSYDRVYGYTF. The V call is TRBV6-5, the J call TRBJ1-2; 7 bases are shared with TRBD1. J lost 5 bases, V lost 6 bases, and 6 bases had no gene match. Germline CDR1 reads MNHEY; CDR2 reads SVGAGI. The CDR3 loop spans 13 amino acids.

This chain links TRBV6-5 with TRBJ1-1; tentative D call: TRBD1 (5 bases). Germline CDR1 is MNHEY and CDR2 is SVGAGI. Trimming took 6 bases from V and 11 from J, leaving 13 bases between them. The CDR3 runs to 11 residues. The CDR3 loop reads CASRQGIGAFF. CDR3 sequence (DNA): TGTGCCAGCAGGCAGGGTATAGGTGCTTTCTTT.